A single sample gave rise to the 25 T cell receptor beta chains below, sequenced in a study of graft-versus-host responses after intestinal transplantation. Antigens of these TCRs are unknown. Only in-frame clones appear in the TCRdb table, and some are missing; sequencing was by immunoSEQ multiplex PCR. The profile covers under 95,000 clones, with approximately 80% appearing a single time and roughly 0.83% taken by the ten largest. The material sequenced was unstimulated CD4+ T cells sorted from spleen or lymph node cells, taken before intestinal transplant. These receptors originate from a human donor who received an intestinal transplant.

The rearrangement uses TRBV2 and TRBJ2-4; 7 nucleotides match TRBD1. Trimming took 6 bases from V and 10 from J; bases not matched to a gene: 9. Germline CDR1 and CDR2: SNHLY and FYNNEI. CDR3 length equals 13 residues. CDR3 residues: CASSGRTGGIQYF. The CDR3 nucleotides are TGTGCCAGCAGCGGTCGGACAGGTGGGATTCAGTACTTC. The variable domain in full, with the rest retrieved from reference TRBV2 and TRBJ2-4, is EPEVTQTPSHQVTQMGQEVILRCVPISNHLYFYWYRQILGQKVEFLVSFYNNEISEKSEIFDDQFSVERPDGSNFTLKIRSTKLEDSAMYFCASSGRTGGIQYFGAGTRLSVL.

J is TRBJ2-5 and V is TRBV4-2; no reliable D call. Trimming removed 1 base from V and 7 bases from J, with 10 bases in between. The length of the CDR3 is 13 residues. CDR1 and CDR2 (germline): LGHNA, YNFKEQ. CDR3 region: CASSQADTGTQYF. In DNA, the CDR3 is TGTGCCAGCAGCCAAGCCGACACCGGGACCCAGTACTTC.

This clone was observed a handful of times. The chain combines TRBV6-5 with TRBJ2-7, with 10 bases that match TRBD1. CDR1 MNHEY and CDR2 SVGAGI come from the germline V gene. The J segment lost 2 bases and the V segment lost 4 bases, leaving 8 bases of the junction unmatched. The CDR3 is 16 residues long. Written as DNA, the CDR3 is TGTGCCAGCAGTTCACTACCCGGGACAGGGGCCTACGAGCAGTACTTC. Encoded protein: CASSSLPGTGAYEQYF.

The V gene is TRBV13, the J gene TRBJ2-7; 8 bases are shared with TRBD1. With V trimmed by 3 bases and J by 2 bases, 9 bases remained unmatched. Looked up from germline, CDR1 is PRHDT and CDR2 is FYEKMQ (reference sequence). CDR3 length equals 16 residues. CDR3 bases: TGTGCCAGCAGCTTTACAGACAGGGGTGCAACCTACGAGCAGTACTTC. Translating it yields CASSFTDRGATYEQYF.

This chain connects TRBV4-1 to TRBJ2-3; 12 positions agree with TRBD2. The V segment lost 2 bases and the J segment 6 bases; nucleotides outside the gene matches: 3. The CDR3 totals 15 residues. Germline V CDR1 and CDR2: MGHRA, YSYEKL. CDR3 in DNA: TGCGCCAGCAGCCAAACCGGACTAGCGGGGGATACGCAGTATTTT. Its protein product is CASSQTGLAGDTQYF.

The rearrangement uses TRBV14 and TRBJ2-3; no definite D call. The V gene's germline CDR1 is SGHDN and CDR2 FVKESK. This CDR3 comprises 13 residues. Trimming removed 4 bases from V and 1 base from J, with 6 bases in between. The CDR3 coding sequence is TGTGCCAGCAGCCTCCAGGGCACAGATACGCAGTATTTT. It encodes CASSLQGTDTQYF.

This chain links TRBV30 with TRBJ2-5; TRBD2 matches at 8 bases. The CDR3 covers 15 residues. The germline V gene has CDR1 GTSNPN and CDR2 SVGIG (reference sequence). J gave up 4 bases and V 2 bases, and 9 bases lay outside the gene matches. CDR3 residues: CAWSPSGLVVETQYF. The CDR3 DNA reads TGTGCCTGGAGTCCCTCGGGACTAGTTGTAGAGACCCAGTACTTC. Filled out from reference TRBV30 and TRBJ2-5, the complete variable domain reads SQTIHQWPATLVQPVGSPLSLECTVEGTSNPNLYWYRQAAGRGLQLLFYSVGIGQISSEVPQNLSASRPQDRQFILSSKKLLLSDSGFYLCAWSPSGLVVETQYFGPGTRLLVL.

The V gene is TRBV29-1, the J gene TRBJ1-4, with D hard to call. The CDR3 runs 11 residues. Trimming left V 6 bases short and J 8 bases short, with 10 bases between. Germline V gene sequence: CDR1 SQVTM, CDR2 ANQGSEA. Written as DNA, the CDR3 is TGCAGCGTACGGACTGGGGAAAAACTGTTTTTT. This gives the protein CSVRTGEKLFF.

V and J are TRBV2 and TRBJ2-3; D is undetermined. The V end lost 9 bases, the J end lost 5 bases, and 18 bases lay between the germline ends. Germline V gene data show CDR1 as SNHLY and CDR2 as FYNNEI. CDR3 length: 14 residues. CDR3: CASLGSPRGDTQYF. The CDR3 DNA reads TGTGCCAGTCTCGGTTCCCCCAGAGGAGATACGCAGTATTTT.

V and J are TRBV9 and TRBJ2-5, with a weak D call TRBD2 (5 bases). CDR1 and CDR2 (germline): SGDLS, YYNGEE. Trimming removed 0 bases at V and 3 bases at J, with 18 bases between. This CDR3 has 17 residues. In DNA form, the CDR3 reads TGTGCCAGCAGCGTAGCTACGGCGGGTTTTAGGGAAGAGACCCAGTACTTC. Translating gives CASSVATAGFREETQYF.

The genes are TRBV9 and TRBJ1-6; D is possibly TRBD1 (5 bases). This CDR3 has 15 amino acids. The ends were cut back, 3 bases at V and 3 bases at J, with 10 bases in the middle. Per the germline V gene, CDR1 is SGDLS and CDR2 is YYNGEE. CDR3: CASSALTGYNSPLHF. The CDR3 DNA is TGTGCCAGCAGCGCTCTCACAGGCTATAATTCACCCCTCCACTTT.

This chain connects TRBV29-1 to TRBJ2-1, with a possible D match to TRBD1 (8 bases). V lost 8 bases and J 8 bases, leaving 28 bases between the germline ends. Germline CDR1 reads SQVTM; CDR2 reads ANQGSEA. The CDR3 runs to 16 residues. CDR3 loop: CSLQGARGSNPDEQFF. As DNA, the CDR3 is TGCAGCTTGCAGGGGGCGCGCGGGAGTAACCCAGATGAGCAGTTCTTC.

The V and J genes are TRBV6-4 and TRBJ1-5; 7 nucleotides line up with TRBD1. The CDR3 runs to 13 residues. The ends lost 3 bases at V and 6 bases at J; junction bases unmatched: 2. Germline V lookup: CDR1 MRHNA, CDR2 SNTAGT. The CDR3: CASSEEGAQPQHF. For the CDR3, the DNA is TGTGCCAGCAGTGAGGAGGGGGCTCAGCCCCAGCATTTT.

This CDR3 reads CASSPDRVGEQFF. CDR3 DNA: TGTGCCAGCAGCCCAGACAGAGTAGGTGAGCAGTTCTTC. The chain is built from TRBV7-8 and TRBJ2-1, with D maybe TRBD1 (5 bases). Germline V lookup: CDR1 SGHVS, CDR2 FQNEAQ. This CDR3 contains 13 residues. V was clipped by 5 bases and J by 9 bases, with 14 bases between them. Complete variable domain (other parts from reference TRBV7-8 and TRBJ2-1): GAGVSQSPRYKVAKRGQDVALRCDPISGHVSLFWYQQALGQGPEFLTYFQNEAQLDKSGLPSDRFFAERPEGSVSTLKIQRTQQEDSAVYLCASSPDRVGEQFFGPGTRLTVL.

V is TRBV28 and J is TRBJ1-2, with D tentatively TRBD1 (5 bases). V was trimmed by 2 bases and J by 4 bases, leaving 14 bases between them. Germline CDR1 and CDR2: MDHEN and SYDVKM. CDR3 length equals 15 residues. The DNA for the CDR3 is TGTGCCAGCAGTTTAAGTAGGCAGGGCAGCTATGGCTACACCTTC. Translated, it gives CASSLSRQGSYGYTF.

V gene TRBV7-2 combines with J gene TRBJ2-7; 7 bases line up with TRBD1. From germline, CDR1 is SGHTA and CDR2 FQGNSA. The junction had 7 bases not matched to a gene; V was cut back by 3 bases and J by 5 bases. This CDR3 comprises 14 residues. CDR3 region: CASSLATGIHEQYF. The DNA of the CDR3 is TGTGCCAGCAGCTTGGCGACAGGGATCCACGAGCAGTACTTC.

The J gene is TRBJ1-2, the V gene TRBV5-8, with no clear D. The ends were cut back, 4 bases at V and 5 bases at J, with 6 bases in the middle. The CDR3 loop spans 11 amino acids. Per the germline V gene, CDR1 is SGHTS and CDR2 is YDEGEE. The chain's CDR3 is CASSPSYGYTF. The CDR3 DNA is TGTGCCAGCAGCCCTTCGTATGGCTACACCTTC.

The genes are TRBV28 and TRBJ2-5, with 14 nucleotides matching TRBD2. Germline-derived CDR1 and CDR2 are MDHEN and SYDVKM. V shed 5 bases and J 5 bases; nucleotides not matched to a gene: 4. The length of the CDR3 is 15 residues. The CDR3 nucleotides are TGTGCCAGCAGTCCGGGACTAGCGGGAGTGGAGACCCAGTACTTC. Protein product: CASSPGLAGVETQYF.

This clone was observed a few times. The CDR3 sequence is CASSLAVGGEASYEQYF. In DNA, the CDR3 is TGTGCCAGCAGCTTGGCCGTAGGGGGGGAGGCTTCCTACGAGCAGTACTTC. The V gene is TRBV5-4, the J gene TRBJ2-7, with D possibly being TRBD2 (7 bases). The CDR3 runs 17 residues. CDR1 and CDR2 from the germline V gene are SGHNT and YYREEE (reference sequence). The V and J ends lost 0 bases and 1 base respectively, with 17 bases between them.

The chain has TRBV19 and TRBJ2-3; 9 nucleotides align to TRBD1. The CDR3 runs 14 residues. The germline CDR1 and CDR2 sequences are LNHDA and SQIVND (reference sequence). The V gene end was trimmed by 6 bases and the J gene end by 4 bases; junction bases not matched to a gene: 5. The CDR3 region has the DNA TGTGCCAGTAGCCCGGACAGGGGTGCAGATACGCAGTATTTT. It is translated as CASSPDRGADTQYF.

The chain links TRBV11-1 to TRBJ2-1; tentative D call: TRBD2 (6 bases). Trimming removed 5 bases at V and 8 bases at J, with 13 bases between. The CDR3 runs 13 residues. CDR1 is SGHAT, CDR2 FQDESV, per germline (reference sequence). The DNA of the CDR3 is TGTGCCAGCAGCCTGGAGGGCCTGGATGAGCAGTTCTTC. This sequence encodes CASSLEGLDEQFF. The full variable domain, rest sourced from reference TRBV11-1 and TRBJ2-1, is EAEVAQSPRYKITEKSQAVAFWCDPISGHATLYWYRQILGQGPELLVQFQDESVVDDSQLPKDRFSAERLKGVDSTLKIQPAELGDSAMYLCASSLEGLDEQFFGPGTRLTVL.

This clone was seen only a few times. The V call is TRBV28, the J call TRBJ1-2; possibly TRBD1 for D (6 bases). CDR1 is MDHEN, CDR2 SYDVKM, per germline. V lost 5 bases, J lost 8 bases, and 18 bases lay in between. The CDR3 totals 14 residues. CDR3 in amino acids: CASSGPDRPWGYTF. The CDR3 DNA follows: TGTGCCAGCAGTGGCCCTGACAGGCCTTGGGGCTACACCTTC.

This rearrangement joins TRBV9 to TRBJ2-1; 7 bases line up with TRBD2. Trimming took 4 bases from V and 15 from J; bases not matched to a gene: 13. The CDR3 covers 13 residues. Germline CDR1 reads SGDLS; CDR2 reads YYNGEE. CDR3 in amino acids: CASSPFYGGGTFF. Here the CDR3 DNA reads TGTGCCAGCAGCCCTTTCTATGGGGGAGGGACGTTCTTC.

The chain's CDR3 is CASSSEVQGRSGANVLTF. DNA of the CDR3: TGCGCCAGCAGCTCGGAGGTCCAGGGGCGCTCTGGGGCCAACGTCCTGACTTTC. The V and J genes are TRBV5-1 and TRBJ2-6; tentatively, D is TRBD1 (6 bases). With 3 bases removed from V and 0 bases from J, the gap between germline ends came to 16 bases. The CDR3 is 18 residues long. The germline gives CDR1 SGHRS, CDR2 YFSETQ.

The chain is built from TRBV5-1 and TRBJ1-6; D may be TRBD1 (5 bases). V was cut by 1 base and J by 7 bases, with 12 bases left in between. The CDR3 is made up of 15 amino acids. CDR1 is SGHRS, CDR2 YFSETQ, per germline. CDR3 amino acids: CASSLRTNKNSPLHF. The CDR3 DNA follows: TGCGCCAGCAGCTTGAGGACAAATAAAAATTCACCCCTCCACTTT.